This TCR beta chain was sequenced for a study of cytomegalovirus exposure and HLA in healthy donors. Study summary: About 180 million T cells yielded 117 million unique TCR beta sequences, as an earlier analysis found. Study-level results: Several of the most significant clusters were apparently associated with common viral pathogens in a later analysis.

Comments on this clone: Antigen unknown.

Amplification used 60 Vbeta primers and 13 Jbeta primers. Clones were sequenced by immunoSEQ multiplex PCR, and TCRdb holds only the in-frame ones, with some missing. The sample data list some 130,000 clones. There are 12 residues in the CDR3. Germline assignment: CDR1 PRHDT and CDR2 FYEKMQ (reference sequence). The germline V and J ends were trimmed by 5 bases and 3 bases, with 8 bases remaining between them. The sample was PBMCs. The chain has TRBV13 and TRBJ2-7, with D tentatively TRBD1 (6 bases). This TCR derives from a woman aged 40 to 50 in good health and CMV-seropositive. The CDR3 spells CASSPRGYEQYF. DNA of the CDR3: TGTGCCAGCAGCCCCAGGGGCTACGAGCAGTACTTC.